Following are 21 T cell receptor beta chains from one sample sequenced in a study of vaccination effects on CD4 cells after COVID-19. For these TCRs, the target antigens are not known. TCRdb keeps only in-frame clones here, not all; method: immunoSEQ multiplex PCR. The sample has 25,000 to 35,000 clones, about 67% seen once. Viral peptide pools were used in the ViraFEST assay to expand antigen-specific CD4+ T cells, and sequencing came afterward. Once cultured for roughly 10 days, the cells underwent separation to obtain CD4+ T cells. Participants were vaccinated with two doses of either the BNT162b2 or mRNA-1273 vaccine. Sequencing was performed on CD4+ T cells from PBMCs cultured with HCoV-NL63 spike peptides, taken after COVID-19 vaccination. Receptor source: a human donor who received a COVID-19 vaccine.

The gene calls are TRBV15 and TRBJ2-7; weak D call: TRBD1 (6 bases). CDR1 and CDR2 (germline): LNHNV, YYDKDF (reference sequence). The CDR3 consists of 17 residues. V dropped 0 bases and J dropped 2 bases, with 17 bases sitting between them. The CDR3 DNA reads TGTGCCACCAGCAGAGATCGAGGCCAGGGGTTGACCTACGAGCAGTACTTC. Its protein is CATSRDRGQGLTYEQYF. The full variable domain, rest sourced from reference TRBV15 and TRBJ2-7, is DAMVIQNPRYQVTQFGKPVTLSCSQTLNHNVMYWYQQKSSQAPKLLFHYYDKDFNNEADTPDNFQSRRPNTSFCFLDIRSPGLGDTAMYLCATSRDRGQGLTYEQYFGPGTRLTVT.

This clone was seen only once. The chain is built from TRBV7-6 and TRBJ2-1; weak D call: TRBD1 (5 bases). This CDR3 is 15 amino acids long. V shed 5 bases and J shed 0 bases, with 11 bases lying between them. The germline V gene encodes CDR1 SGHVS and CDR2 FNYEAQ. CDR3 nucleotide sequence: TGTGCCAGCAGCCTGACAGTGAACTCCTACAATGAGCAGTTCTTC. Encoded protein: CASSLTVNSYNEQFF. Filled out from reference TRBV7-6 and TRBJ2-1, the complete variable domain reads GAGVSQSPRYKVTKRGQDVALRCDPISGHVSLYWYRQALGQGPEFLTYFNYEAQQDKSGLPNDRFSAERPEGSISTLTIQRTEQRDSAMYRCASSLTVNSYNEQFFGPGTRLTVL.

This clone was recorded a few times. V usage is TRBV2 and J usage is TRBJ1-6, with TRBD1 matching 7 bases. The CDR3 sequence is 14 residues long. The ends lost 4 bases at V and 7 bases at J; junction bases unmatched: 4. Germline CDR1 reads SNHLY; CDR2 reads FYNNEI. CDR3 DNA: TGTGCCAGCAGTGGGGACAGCTCCAATTCACCCCTCCACTTT. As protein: CASSGDSSNSPLHF.

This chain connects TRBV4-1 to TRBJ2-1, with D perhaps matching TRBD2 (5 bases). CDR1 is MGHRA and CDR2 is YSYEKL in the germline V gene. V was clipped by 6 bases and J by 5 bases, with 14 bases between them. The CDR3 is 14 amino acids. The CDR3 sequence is CASRKVSGNNEQFF. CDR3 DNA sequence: TGCGCCAGCAGAAAGGTGTCGGGGAACAATGAGCAGTTCTTC.

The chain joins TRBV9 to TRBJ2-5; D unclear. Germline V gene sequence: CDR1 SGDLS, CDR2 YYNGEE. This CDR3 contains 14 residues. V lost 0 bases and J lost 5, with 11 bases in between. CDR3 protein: CASSVGTVRETQYF. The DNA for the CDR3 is TGTGCCAGCAGCGTAGGGACGGTTCGGGAGACCCAGTACTTC.

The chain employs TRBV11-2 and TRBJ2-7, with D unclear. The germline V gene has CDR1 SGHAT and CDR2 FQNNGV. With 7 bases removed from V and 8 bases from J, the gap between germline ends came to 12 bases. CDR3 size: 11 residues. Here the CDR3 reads CASTPRMKQYF. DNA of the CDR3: TGTGCCAGCACCCCCCGTATGAAGCAGTACTTC.

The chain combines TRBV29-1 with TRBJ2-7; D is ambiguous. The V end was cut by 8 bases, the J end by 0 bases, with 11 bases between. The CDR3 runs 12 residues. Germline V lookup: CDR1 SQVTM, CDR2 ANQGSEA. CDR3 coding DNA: TGCAGCTTCAGGAGAACCTCCTACGAGCAGTACTTC. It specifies CSFRRTSYEQYF.

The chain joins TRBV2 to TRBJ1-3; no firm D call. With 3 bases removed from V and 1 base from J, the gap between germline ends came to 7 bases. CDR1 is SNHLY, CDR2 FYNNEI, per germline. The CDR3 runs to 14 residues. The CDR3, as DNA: TGTGCCAGCAGTGAGCCTCGTTCTGGAAACACCATATATTTT. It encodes CASSEPRSGNTIYF.

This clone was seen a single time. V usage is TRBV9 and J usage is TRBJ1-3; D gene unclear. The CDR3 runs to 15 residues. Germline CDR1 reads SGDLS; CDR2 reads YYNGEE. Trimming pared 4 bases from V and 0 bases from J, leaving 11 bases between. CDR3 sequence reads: CASSTGDFSGNTIYF. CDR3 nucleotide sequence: TGTGCCAGCAGCACCGGGGATTTCTCTGGAAACACCATATATTTT.

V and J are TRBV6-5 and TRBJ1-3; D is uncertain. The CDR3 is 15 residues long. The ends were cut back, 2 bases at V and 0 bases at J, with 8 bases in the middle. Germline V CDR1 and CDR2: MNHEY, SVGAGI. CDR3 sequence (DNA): TGTGCCAGCAGTTACGACGGGAACTCTGGAAACACCATATATTTT. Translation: CASSYDGNSGNTIYF.

The CDR3 sequence is CASSPTSGGYQETQYF. In DNA, the CDR3 is TGTGCCAGCAGCCCAACTAGCGGGGGGTACCAAGAGACCCAGTACTTC. The V and J genes are TRBV5-4 and TRBJ2-5; 12 bases are shared with TRBD2. The CDR3 totals 16 residues. The ends lost 4 bases at V and 0 bases at J; junction bases unmatched: 4. Per germline, CDR1 SGHNT and CDR2 YYREEE (reference sequence).

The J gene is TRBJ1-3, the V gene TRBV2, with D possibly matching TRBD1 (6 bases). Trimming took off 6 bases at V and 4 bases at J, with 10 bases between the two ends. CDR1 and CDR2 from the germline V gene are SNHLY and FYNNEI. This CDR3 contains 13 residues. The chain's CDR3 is CASSPDRGNTIYF. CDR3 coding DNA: TGTGCCAGCAGCCCAGACAGGGGAAACACCATATATTTT.

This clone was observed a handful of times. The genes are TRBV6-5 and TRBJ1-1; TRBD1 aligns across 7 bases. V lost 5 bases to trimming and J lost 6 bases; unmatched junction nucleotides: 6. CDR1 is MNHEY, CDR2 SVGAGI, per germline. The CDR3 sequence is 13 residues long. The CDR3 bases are TGTGCCAGCAGTCTACAGGGGACCGCTGAAGCTTTCTTT. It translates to CASSLQGTAEAFF.

This chain's CDR3 is CASSLGRETQYF. CDR3 sequence (DNA): TGTGCCAGCAGCTTGGGGAGAGAGACCCAGTACTTC. The V gene is TRBV5-4, the J gene TRBJ2-5; D gene ambiguous. V was cut by 0 bases and J by 4 bases, with 4 bases left in between. Germline V gene lookup returns CDR1 SGHNT and CDR2 YYREEE (reference sequence). The CDR3 runs 12 residues.

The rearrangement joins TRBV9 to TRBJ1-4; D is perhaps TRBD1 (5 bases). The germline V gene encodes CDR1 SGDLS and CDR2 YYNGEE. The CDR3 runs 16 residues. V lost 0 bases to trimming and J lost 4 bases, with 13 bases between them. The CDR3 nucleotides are TGTGCCAGCAGCGTAGGGGGCAGCCGACTTAATGAAAAACTGTTTTTT. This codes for CASSVGGSRLNEKLFF.

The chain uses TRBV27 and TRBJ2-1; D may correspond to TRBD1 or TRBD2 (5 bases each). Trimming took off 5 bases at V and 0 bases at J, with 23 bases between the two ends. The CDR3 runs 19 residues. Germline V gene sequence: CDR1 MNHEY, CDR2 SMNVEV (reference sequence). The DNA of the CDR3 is TGTGCCAGCAGTCCCCGGGGTCTCGGGGTGGGGCTCTCCTACAATGAGCAGTTCTTC. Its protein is CASSPRGLGVGLSYNEQFF.

CDR3 sequence: CASSEQGGNSPLHF. The CDR3 nucleotides read TGTGCCAGCAGTGAACAGGGGGGCAATTCACCCCTCCACTTT. The chain links TRBV2 to TRBJ1-6; 7 bases line up with TRBD1. The CDR3 has 14 amino acids. The junction had 2 bases not matched to a gene; V was cut back by 2 bases and J by 7 bases. Germline V gives CDR1 SNHLY, CDR2 FYNNEI.

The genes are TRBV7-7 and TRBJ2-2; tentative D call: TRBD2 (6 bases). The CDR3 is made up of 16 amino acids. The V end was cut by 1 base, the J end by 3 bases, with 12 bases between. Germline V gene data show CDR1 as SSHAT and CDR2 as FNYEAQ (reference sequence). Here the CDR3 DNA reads TGTGCCAGCAGCTTAGGCAGGACTATACACACCGGGGAGCTGTTTTTT. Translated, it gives CASSLGRTIHTGELFF.

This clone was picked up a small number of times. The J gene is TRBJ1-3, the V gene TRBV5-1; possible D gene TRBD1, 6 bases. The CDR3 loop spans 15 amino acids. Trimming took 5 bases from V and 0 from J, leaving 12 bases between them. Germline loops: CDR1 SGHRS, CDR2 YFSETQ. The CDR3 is CASSPGQFSGNTIYF. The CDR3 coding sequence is TGCGCCAGCAGTCCAGGACAGTTCTCTGGAAACACCATATATTTT.

In nucleotides, the CDR3 is TGCGCCAGCAGCACGGGACGGAACACCGGGGAGCTGTTTTTT. This translates into CASSTGRNTGELFF. The V gene is TRBV5-1, the J gene TRBJ2-2, with D possibly called TRBD1 or TRBD2 (5 bases each). Trimming removed 4 bases from V and 1 base from J, with 8 bases in between. Per germline, CDR1 SGHRS and CDR2 YFSETQ. This CDR3 comprises 14 residues.

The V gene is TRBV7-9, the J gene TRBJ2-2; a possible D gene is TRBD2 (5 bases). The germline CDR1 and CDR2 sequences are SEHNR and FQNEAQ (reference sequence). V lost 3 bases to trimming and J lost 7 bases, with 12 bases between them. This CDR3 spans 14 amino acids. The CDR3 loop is CASSLTRGYGELFF. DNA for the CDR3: TGTGCCAGCAGCTTGACTCGGGGTTACGGGGAGCTGTTTTTT.